This TCR beta chain was sequenced for a study of T cells in women clearing cervical HPV infection. Profiling relied on immunoSEQ multiplex PCR, and the TCRdb table lists in-frame clones only, not all of them. The sample spans tens of thousands of clones; the ten largest clones claim 1.2%. Worth noting for this clone: Read data end 3 residues before the CDR3 end; the end is taken from the germline J gene.

V lost 4 bases to trimming and J lost 3 bases, with 20 bases between them. Germline CDR1 is SGDLS and CDR2 is YYNGEE. The CDR3 length is 17 residues. Sample: blood buffy coat. The source is a woman aged 18 to 75 with a cervical HPV16 infection that either progressed to CIN3+ or cleared (not recorded which). V and J are TRBV9 and TRBJ2-1, with a possible D match to TRBD2 (6 bases). CDR3 DNA (partial): TGTGCCAGCAGCCCCGTTTCTCGCGGGGACCTCTACAATGAG. It encodes CASSPVSRGDLYNE. The full CDR3 sequence reads CASSPVSRGDLYNEQFF.